The next 7 T cell receptor beta chains were all read from a single sample in a study of regulatory T cells in long-lasting Graves disease (dated by TCRdb to the early 2020s). The time point label, read with the paper, signifies: newly diagnosed GD, antithyroid drugs for less than 3 months. For both TCR sequencing and RNA sequencing, RNA was extracted from PBMCs using TRIzol. Libraries were made using multiplex PCR. The sample was run on an Illumina HiSeq 4000. iRepertoire HTBI primers and Arm-PCR amplification of CDR3 regions were used to construct TCR beta libraries. TCRdb reran the public reads through fastp at Q25 and MiXCR, keeping productive beta chains. Each record represents a unique CDR3 protein, reported with the most common genes and DNA among its rows. Within this sample are hundreds of thousands of distinct CDR3 sequences, with about 16% of them counted one time only. The top ten constitute about 11% of the sample.

This sample also belongs to another study, concerning T cells in Graves' hyperthyroidism and ophthalmopathy.

The sample here was peripheral blood mononuclear cells (PBMCs), taken at new diagnosis, from a patient treated with antithyroid drugs. These receptors were obtained from a woman aged 25 to 39 with Graves disease. Donor details come from another sample of the same person, matched by shared clones.

In its sample, this clonotype was seen a few times. The chain combines TRBV28 with TRBJ2-2; D not resolved. The V gene's germline CDR1 is MDHEN and CDR2 SYDVKM. The CDR3 is made up of 15 amino acids. The V and J ends lost 5 bases and 4 bases respectively, with 14 bases between them. The CDR3 DNA reads as TGTGCCAGCAGTCTACCACCCGCGCTCACCGGGGAGCTGTTTTTT. Amino acid sequence: CASSLPPALTGELFF.

In this sample, this clonotype turned up many times. The rearrangement links TRBV24-1 to TRBJ2-7; 10 bases fit TRBD1. Unmatched junction bases numbered 5, after V lost 4 bases and J lost 3 bases. CDR1 and CDR2 from the germline V gene are KGHDR and SFDVKD. This CDR3 has 15 residues. CDR3 in amino acids: CATSDGGQGNYEQYF. The CDR3 nucleotides read TGTGCCACCAGTGACGGGGGACAGGGGAACTACGAGCAGTACTTC.

Many counts were recorded for this clonotype. The genes are TRBV5-1 and TRBJ2-7; possible D gene TRBD1, 5 bases. The V gene's germline CDR1 is SGHRS and CDR2 YFSETQ. The V end was cut by 7 bases, the J end by 3 bases, with 11 bases between. The CDR3 is 12 residues long. The CDR3 bases are TGCGCCAGCCGGCAGGGCCTCTACGAGCAGTACTTC. Translated, it gives CASRQGLYEQYF.

This clonotype showed up just a few times. The rearrangement links TRBV3-1 to TRBJ2-1; 8 nucleotides match TRBD2. The CDR3 spans 17 residues. Germline V gene lookup returns CDR1 LGHDT and CDR2 YNNKEL (reference sequence). The V gene end was trimmed by 0 bases and the J gene end by 6 bases; junction bases not matched to a gene: 10. CDR3 coding DNA: TGTGCCAGCAGCCAAGATTTGGGTAGCGGGATCCTCAATGAGCAGTTCTTC. Its protein product is CASSQDLGSGILNEQFF.

This chain connects TRBV10-3 to TRBJ2-7; TRBD1 aligns across 7 bases. The CDR3 loop spans 14 amino acids. The germline CDR1 and CDR2 sequences are ENHRY and SYGVKD. Trimming took 6 bases from V and 2 from J; bases not matched to a gene: 7. The CDR3 spells CAISPTGQTYEQYF. CDR3 in DNA: TGTGCCATCAGCCCTACGGGACAGACCTACGAGCAGTACTTC.

There are a few counts of this clonotype. V and J are TRBV9 and TRBJ2-5, with D maybe TRBD1 (6 bases). The germline V gene encodes CDR1 SGDLS and CDR2 YYNGEE. CDR3 length equals 12 residues. With 3 bases removed from V and 9 bases from J, the gap between germline ends came to 12 bases. CDR3 residues: CASSGTEGAQYF. The CDR3 DNA follows: TGTGCCAGCAGCGGAACCGAGGGGGCCCAGTACTTC.

In its sample, this clonotype was seen many times. The J gene is TRBJ2-3, the V gene TRBV11-2; no clear D. V lost 8 bases and J 11 bases, leaving 17 bases between the germline ends. CDR3 size: 12 residues. CDR1 is SGHAT, CDR2 FQNNGV, per germline. Here the CDR3 reads CASARQDGEQYF. CDR3 coding DNA: TGTGCCAGCGCCCGACAAGACGGAGAGCAGTATTTT. Using reference TRBV11-2 and TRBJ2-3 for the parts outside the CDR3, the full variable domain is EAGVAQSPRYKIIEKRQSVAFWCNPISGHATLYWYQQILGQGPKLLIQFQNNGVVDDSQLPKDRFSAERLKGVDSTLKIQPAKLEDSAVYLCASARQDGEQYFGPGTRLTVL.